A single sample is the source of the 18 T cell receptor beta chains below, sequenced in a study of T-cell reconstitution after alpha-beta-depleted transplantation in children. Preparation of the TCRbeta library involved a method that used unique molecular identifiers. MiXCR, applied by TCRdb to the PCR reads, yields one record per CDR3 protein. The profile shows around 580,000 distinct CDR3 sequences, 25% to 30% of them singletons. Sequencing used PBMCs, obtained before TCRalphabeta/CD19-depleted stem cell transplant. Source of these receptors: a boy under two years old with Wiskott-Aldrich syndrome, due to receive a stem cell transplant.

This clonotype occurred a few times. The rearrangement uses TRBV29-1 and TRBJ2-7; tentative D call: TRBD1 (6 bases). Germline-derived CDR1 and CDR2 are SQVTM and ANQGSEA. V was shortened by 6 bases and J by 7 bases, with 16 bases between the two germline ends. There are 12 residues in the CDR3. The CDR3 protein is CSVLSGATEQYF. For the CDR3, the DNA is TGCAGCGTGTTGTCAGGGGCTACGGAGCAGTACTTC.

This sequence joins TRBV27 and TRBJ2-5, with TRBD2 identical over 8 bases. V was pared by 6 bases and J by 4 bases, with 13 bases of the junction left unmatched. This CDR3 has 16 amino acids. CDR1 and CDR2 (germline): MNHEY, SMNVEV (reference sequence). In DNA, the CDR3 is TGTGCCAGCAGCCTAGAGGGGAGGCTAGCGGGAGAGACCCAGTACTTC. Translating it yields CASSLEGRLAGETQYF.

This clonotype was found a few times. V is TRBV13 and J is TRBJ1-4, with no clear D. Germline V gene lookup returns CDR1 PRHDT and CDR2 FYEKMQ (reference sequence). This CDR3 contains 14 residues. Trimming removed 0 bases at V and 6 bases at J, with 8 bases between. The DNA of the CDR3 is TGTGCCAGCAGCTTAGGCCGGACTTATGAAAAACTGTTTTTT. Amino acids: CASSLGRTYEKLFF. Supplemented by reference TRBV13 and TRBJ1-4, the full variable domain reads AAGVIQSPRHLIKEKRETATLKCYPIPRHDTVYWYQQGPGQDPQFLISFYEKMQSDKGSIPDRFSAQQFSDYHSELNMSSLELGDSALYFCASSLGRTYEKLFFGSGTQLSVL.

The CDR3 is CASSSQTEETQYF. CDR3 bases: TGCGCCAGCAGCTCCCAAACCGAAGAGACCCAGTACTTC. The chain is built from TRBV5-1 and TRBJ2-5; D is unresolved. This CDR3 contains 13 residues. Germline lookup yields CDR1 SGHRS and CDR2 YFSETQ. Between the trimmed V and J ends, which lost 3 bases and 3 bases, there was a span of 9 bases.

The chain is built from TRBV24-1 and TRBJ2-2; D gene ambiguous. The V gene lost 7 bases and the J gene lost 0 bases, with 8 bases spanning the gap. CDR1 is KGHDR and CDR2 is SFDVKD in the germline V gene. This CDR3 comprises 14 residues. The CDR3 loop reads CATRGKANTGELFF. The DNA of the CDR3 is TGTGCCACCAGGGGGAAGGCGAACACCGGGGAGCTGTTTTTT.

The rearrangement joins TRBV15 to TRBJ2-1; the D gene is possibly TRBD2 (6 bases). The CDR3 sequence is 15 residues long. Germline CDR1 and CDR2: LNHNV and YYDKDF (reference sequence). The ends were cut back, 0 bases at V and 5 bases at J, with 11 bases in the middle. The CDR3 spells CATSRDLAGNNEQFF. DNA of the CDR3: TGTGCCACCAGCAGAGATCTTGCGGGAAACAATGAGCAGTTCTTC.

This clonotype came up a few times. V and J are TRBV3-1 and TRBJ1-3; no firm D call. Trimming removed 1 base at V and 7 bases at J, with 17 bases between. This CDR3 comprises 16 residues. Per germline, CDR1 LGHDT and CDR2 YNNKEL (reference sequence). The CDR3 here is CASSQVSPIGGNTIYF. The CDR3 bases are TGTGCCAGCAGCCAAGTAAGCCCCATTGGCGGCAACACCATATATTTT.

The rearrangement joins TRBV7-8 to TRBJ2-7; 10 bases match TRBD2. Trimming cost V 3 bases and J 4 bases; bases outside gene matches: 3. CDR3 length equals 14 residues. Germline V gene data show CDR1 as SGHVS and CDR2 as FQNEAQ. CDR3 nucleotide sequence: TGTGCCAGCAGCTTCGGTAGCGGGAGGTACGAGCAGTACTTC. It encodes CASSFGSGRYEQYF.

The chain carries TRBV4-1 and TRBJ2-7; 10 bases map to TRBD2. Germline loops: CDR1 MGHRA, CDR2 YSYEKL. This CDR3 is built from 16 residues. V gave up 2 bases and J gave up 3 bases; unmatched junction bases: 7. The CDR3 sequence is CASSQLAGAPNYEQYF. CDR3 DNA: TGCGCCAGCAGCCAACTAGCGGGGGCACCGAACTACGAGCAGTACTTC.

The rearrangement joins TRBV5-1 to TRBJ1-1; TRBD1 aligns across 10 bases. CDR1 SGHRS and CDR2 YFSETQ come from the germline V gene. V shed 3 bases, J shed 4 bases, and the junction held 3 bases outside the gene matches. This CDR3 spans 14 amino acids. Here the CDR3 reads CASSSDRGSTEAFF. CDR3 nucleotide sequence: TGCGCCAGCAGCTCGGACAGGGGGAGCACTGAAGCTTTCTTT.

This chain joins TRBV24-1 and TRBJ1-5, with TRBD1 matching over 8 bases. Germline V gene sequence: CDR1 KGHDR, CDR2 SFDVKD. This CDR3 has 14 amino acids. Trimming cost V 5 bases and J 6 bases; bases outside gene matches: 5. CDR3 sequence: CATSGTGGTQPQHF. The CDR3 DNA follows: TGTGCCACCAGTGGAACAGGGGGGACTCAGCCCCAGCATTTT.

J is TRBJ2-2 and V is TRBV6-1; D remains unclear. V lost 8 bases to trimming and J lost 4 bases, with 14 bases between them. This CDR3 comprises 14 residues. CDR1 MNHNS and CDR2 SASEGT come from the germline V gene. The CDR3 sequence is CASERRSRTGELFF. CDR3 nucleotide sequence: TGTGCCAGCGAGAGACGGAGCCGCACCGGGGAGCTGTTTTTT.

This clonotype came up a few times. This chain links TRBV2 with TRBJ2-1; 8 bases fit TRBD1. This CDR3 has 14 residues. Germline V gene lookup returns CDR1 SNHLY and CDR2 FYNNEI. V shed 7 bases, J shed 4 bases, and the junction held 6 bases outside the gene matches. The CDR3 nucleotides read TGTGCCAGCAACGGACAGGGTGTATACAATGAGCAGTTCTTC. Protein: CASNGQGVYNEQFF.

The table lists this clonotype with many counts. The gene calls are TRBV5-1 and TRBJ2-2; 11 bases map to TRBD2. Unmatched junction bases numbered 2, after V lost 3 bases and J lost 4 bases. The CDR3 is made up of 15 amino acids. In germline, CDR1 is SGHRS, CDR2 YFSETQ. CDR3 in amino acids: CASSSTSGSTGELFF. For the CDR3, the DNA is TGCGCCAGCAGCTCTACTAGCGGGAGCACCGGGGAGCTGTTTTTT.

The CDR3 DNA reads as TGTGCCAGCAGCCCCTTAGGGACAGGGGGTGACAATGAGCAGTTCTTC. It specifies CASSPLGTGGDNEQFF. The chain joins TRBV7-9 to TRBJ2-1; 11 bases agree with TRBD1. From germline, CDR1 is SEHNR and CDR2 FQNEAQ (reference sequence). This CDR3 has 16 residues. The J segment lost 5 bases and the V segment lost 5 bases, leaving 8 bases of the junction unmatched.

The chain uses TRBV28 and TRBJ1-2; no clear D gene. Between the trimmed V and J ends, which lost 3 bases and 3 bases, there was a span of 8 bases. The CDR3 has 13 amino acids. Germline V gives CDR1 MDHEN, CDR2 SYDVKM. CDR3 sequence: CASSFGYYYGYTF. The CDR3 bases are TGTGCCAGCAGTTTCGGCTACTACTATGGCTACACCTTC.

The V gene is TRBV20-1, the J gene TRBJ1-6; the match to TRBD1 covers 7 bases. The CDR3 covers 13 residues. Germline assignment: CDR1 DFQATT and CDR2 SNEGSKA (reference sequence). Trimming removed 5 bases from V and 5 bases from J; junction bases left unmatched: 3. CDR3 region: CSAWTGHNSPLHF. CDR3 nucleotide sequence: TGCAGTGCTTGGACAGGCCATAATTCACCCCTCCACTTT.

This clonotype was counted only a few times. This CDR3 is CASSQGSGGIGVQFF. The DNA for the CDR3 is TGCGCCAGCAGCCAAGGTAGCGGGGGGATAGGGGTGCAGTTCTTC. The rearrangement joins TRBV4-1 to TRBJ2-1, with 10 positions matching TRBD2. Germline CDR1 is MGHRA and CDR2 is YSYEKL. CDR3 length: 15 residues. Trimming took 1 base from V and 12 from J; bases not matched to a gene: 9.